The clone carrying this T cell receptor beta chain has just a few counts. Its specificity is unknown. This entry comes from a study of T-cell reconstitution after alpha-beta-depleted transplantation in children. This CDR3 spans 14 amino acids. Germline V gene lookup returns CDR1 DFQATT and CDR2 SNEGSKA (reference sequence). With V trimmed by 2 bases and J by 9 bases, 2 bases remained unmatched. Broader study findings: Newly produced T cells mostly provided counts and TCRbeta diversity after one year, as hyperexpanded clones declined. Surviving recipient cells, namely T cells and thymic progenitors, were the source of high day-60 TCRbeta diversity in some patients. About two months after transplant, alpha-beta T cells reportedly came from several hundred expanded graft clones.

Unique molecular identifiers were used in preparing the TCRbeta library. MiXCR, applied by TCRdb to the PCR reads, yields one record per CDR3 protein. The table includes 500,000 or so distinct CDR3 sequences, 10% to 12% detected once. This clonotype originated in a female patient aged 2-9 years who had a stem cell transplant for aplastic anemia, so the T cells may come from the graft donor. The chain carries TRBV20-1 and TRBJ2-3; 16 bases line up with TRBD2. The sample in question was PBMCs, mostly from graft donor cells, obtained 180 days after TCRalphabeta/CD19-depleted stem cell transplant. The CDR3 loop reads CSARPGLAGGTQYF. CDR3 nucleotides: TGCAGTGCTAGACCGGGACTAGCGGGAGGGACGCAGTATTTT.